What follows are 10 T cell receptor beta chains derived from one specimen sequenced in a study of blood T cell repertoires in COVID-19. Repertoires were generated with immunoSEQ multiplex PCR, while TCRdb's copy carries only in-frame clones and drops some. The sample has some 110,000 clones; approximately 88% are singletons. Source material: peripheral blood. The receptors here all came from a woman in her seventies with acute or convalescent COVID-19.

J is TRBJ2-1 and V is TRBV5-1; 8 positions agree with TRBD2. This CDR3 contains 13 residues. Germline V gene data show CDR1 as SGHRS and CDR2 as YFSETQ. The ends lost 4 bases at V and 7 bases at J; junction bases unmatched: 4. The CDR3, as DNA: TGCGCCAGCAGCCGGACTAGCAGGAATGAGCAGTTCTTC. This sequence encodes CASSRTSRNEQFF.

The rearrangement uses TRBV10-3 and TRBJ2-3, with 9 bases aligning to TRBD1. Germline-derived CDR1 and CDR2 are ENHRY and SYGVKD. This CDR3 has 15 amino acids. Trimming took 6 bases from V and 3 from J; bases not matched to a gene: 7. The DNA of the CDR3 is TGTGCCATCAGGACTACAGGGGGCAGGACAGATACGCAGTATTTT. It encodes CAIRTTGGRTDTQYF.

The CDR3 nucleotides are TGTGCCATCAGTGAGGGCAGATCATTGTCTGGAAACACCATATATTTT. Encoded protein: CAISEGRSLSGNTIYF. The rearrangement joins TRBV10-3 to TRBJ1-3; no clear D gene. This CDR3 has 16 residues. Deletions cut 2 bases from V and 1 base from J, with 12 bases between. Germline V gene data show CDR1 as ENHRY and CDR2 as SYGVKD.

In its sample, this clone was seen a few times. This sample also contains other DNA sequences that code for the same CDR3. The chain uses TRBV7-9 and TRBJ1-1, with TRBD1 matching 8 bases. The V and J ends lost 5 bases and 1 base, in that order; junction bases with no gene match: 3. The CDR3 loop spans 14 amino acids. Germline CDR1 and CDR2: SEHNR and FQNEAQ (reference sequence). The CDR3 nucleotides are TGTGCCAGCAGCCCCGGACAGGGGAACACTGAAGCTTTCTTT. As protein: CASSPGQGNTEAFF. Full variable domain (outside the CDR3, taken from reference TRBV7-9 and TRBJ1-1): DTGVSQNPRHKITKRGQNVTFRCDPISEHNRLYWYRQTLGQGPEFLTYFQNEAQLEKSRLLSDRFSAERPKGSFSTLEIQRTEQGDSAMYLCASSPGQGNTEAFFGQGTRLTVV.

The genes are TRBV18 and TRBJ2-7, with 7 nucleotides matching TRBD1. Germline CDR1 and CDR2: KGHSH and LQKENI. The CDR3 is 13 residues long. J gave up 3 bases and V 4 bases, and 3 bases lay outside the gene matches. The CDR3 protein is CASSLGTVYEQYF. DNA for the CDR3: TGTGCCAGCTCACTGGGGACAGTCTACGAGCAGTACTTC.

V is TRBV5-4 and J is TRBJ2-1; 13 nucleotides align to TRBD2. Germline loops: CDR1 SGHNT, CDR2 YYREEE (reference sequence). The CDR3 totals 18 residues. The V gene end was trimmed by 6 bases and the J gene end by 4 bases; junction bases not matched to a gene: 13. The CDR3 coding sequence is TGTGCCAGCATCTCCGGGACTAGCGGGACCGGGGGGTACAATGAGCAGTTCTTC. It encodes CASISGTSGTGGYNEQFF. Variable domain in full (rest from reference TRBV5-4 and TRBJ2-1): ETGVTQSPTHLIKTRGQQVTLRCSSQSGHNTVSWYQQALGQGPQFIFQYYREEENGRGNFPPRFSGLQFPNYSSELNVNALELDDSALYLCASISGTSGTGGYNEQFFGPGTRLTVL.

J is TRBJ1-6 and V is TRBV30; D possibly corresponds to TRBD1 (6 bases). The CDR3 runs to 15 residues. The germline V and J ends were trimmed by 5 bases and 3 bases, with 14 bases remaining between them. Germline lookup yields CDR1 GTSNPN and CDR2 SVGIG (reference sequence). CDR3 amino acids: CAWLNGQRYNSPLHF. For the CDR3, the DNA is TGTGCCTGGCTAAACGGACAGCGCTATAATTCACCCCTCCACTTT.

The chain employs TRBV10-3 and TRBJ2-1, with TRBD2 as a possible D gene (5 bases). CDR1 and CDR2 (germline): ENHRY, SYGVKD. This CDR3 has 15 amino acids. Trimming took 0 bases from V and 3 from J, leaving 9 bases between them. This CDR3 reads CAISESGADYNEQFF. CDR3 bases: TGTGCCATCAGTGAGTCGGGAGCAGACTACAATGAGCAGTTCTTC.

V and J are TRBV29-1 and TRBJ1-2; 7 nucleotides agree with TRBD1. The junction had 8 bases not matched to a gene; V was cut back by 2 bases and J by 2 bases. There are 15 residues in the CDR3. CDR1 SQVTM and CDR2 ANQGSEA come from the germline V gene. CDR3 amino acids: CSVESGATGNYGYTF. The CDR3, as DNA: TGCAGCGTTGAATCAGGGGCGACAGGGAACTATGGCTACACCTTC.

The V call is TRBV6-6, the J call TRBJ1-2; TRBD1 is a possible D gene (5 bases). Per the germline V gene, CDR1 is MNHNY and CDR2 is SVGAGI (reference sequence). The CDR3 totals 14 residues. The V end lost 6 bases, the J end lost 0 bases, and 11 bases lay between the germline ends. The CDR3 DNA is TGTGCCAGCAGACCCGACAGCACTAACTATGGCTACACCTTC. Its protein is CASRPDSTNYGYTF.